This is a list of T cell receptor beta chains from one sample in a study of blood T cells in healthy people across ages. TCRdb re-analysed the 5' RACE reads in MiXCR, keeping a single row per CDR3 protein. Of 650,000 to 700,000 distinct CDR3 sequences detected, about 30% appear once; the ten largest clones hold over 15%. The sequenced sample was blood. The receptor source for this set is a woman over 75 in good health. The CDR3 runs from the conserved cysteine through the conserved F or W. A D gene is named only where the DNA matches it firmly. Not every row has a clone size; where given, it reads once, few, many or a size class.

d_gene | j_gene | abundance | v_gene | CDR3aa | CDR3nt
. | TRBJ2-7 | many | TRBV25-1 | CASSDRNYEQYF | TGTGCCAGCAGTGACCGCAACTACGAGCAGTACTTC
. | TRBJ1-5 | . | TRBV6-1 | CAGRRWEGPSNQPQHF | TGTGCCGGCAGGAGGTGGGAAGGGCCGAGCAATCAGCCCCAGCATTTT
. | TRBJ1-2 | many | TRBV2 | CAHGQSYGYTF | TGTGCCCACGGGCAGAGCTATGGCTACACCTTC
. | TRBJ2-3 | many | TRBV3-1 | CASSNGGPTDTQYF | TGTGCCAGCAGCAACGGGGGGCCCACAGATACGCAGTATTTT
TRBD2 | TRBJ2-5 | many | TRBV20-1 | CSARVASGGGETQYF | TGCAGTGCTAGAGTGGCTAGCGGGGGCGGAGAGACCCAGTACTTC
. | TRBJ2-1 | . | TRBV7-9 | CASSLRGGFSEQFF | TGTGCCAGCAGCTTAAGGGGGGGGTTTAGCGAGCAGTTCTTC
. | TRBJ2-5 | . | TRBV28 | CASSPRQGRRQETQYF | TGTGCCAGCAGTCCCCGGCAGGGGAGAAGGCAAGAGACCCAGTACTTC
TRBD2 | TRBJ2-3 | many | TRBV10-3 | CAISEGTSGSDTQYF | TGTGCCATCAGTGAGGGGACTAGCGGGTCAGATACGCAGTATTTT
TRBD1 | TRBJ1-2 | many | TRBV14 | CASSQGGGGEYYGYTF | TGTGCCAGCAGCCAAGGAGGAGGGGGCGAGTACTATGGCTACACCTTC
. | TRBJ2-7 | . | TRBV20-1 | CSARDDSTYEQYF | TGCAGTGCTAGAGATGATAGTACCTACGAGCAGTACTTC
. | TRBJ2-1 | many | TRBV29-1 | CSVGSLLGQGSNEQFF | TGCAGCGTTGGATCTCTCCTTGGGCAGGGGAGCAATGAGCAGTTCTTC
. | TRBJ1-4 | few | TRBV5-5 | CASSLTSSTTNEKLFF | TGTGCCAGCAGCTTGACCAGCAGCACAACTAATGAAAAACTGTTTTTT
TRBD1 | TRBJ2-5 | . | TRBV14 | CASRGQGVGETQYF | TGTGCCAGCAGGGGTCAGGGGGTAGGAGAGACCCAGTACTTC
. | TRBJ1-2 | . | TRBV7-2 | CASSFTGTTYGYTF | TGTGCCAGCAGCTTTACCGGGACAACTTATGGCTACACCTTC
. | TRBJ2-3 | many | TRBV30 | CAWSVPGARADTQYF | TGTGCCTGGAGTGTACCCGGGGCTCGGGCAGATACGCAGTATTTT
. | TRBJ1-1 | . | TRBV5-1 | CASSLRRGDTEAFF | TGCGCCAGCAGCTTGAGACGTGGGGACACTGAAGCTTTCTTT
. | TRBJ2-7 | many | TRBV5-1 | CASSSASGTYEQYF | TGCGCCAGCAGCTCAGCGAGCGGTACCTACGAGCAGTACTTC
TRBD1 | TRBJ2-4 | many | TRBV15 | CATSRGSGGQDIQYF | TGTGCCACCAGCAGAGGTTCAGGGGGCCAGGACATTCAGTACTTC
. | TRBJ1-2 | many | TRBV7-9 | CASSLGGLGDYGYTF | TGTGCCAGCAGCTTAGGGGGCCTAGGGGACTATGGCTACACCTTC